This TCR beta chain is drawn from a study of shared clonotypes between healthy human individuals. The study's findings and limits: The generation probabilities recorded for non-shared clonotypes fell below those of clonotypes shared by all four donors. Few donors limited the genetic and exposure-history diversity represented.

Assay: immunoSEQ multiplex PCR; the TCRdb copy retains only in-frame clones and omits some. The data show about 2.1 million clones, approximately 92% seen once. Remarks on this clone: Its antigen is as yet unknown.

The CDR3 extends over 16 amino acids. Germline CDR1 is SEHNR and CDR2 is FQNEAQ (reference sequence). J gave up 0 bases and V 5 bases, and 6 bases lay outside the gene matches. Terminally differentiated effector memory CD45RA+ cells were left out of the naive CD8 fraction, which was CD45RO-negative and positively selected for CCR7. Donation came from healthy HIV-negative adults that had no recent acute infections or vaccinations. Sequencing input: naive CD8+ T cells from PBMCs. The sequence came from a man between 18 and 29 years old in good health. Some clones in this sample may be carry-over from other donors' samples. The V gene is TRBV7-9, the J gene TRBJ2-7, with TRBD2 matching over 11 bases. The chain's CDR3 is CASSDPTSGNSYEQYF. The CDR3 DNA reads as TGTGCCAGCAGCGACCCGACTAGCGGGAACTCCTACGAGCAGTACTTC.